This entry lists 2 T cell receptor beta chains sequenced from one sample in a study of blood T cell repertoires in COVID-19. TCRdb's copy holds only in-frame clones and misses some; the assay was immunoSEQ multiplex PCR. This table holds a few hundred thousand clones, 65% to 85% found once. The specimen was peripheral blood. These receptors all stem from a woman between 50 and 59 years old with acute or convalescent COVID-19.

V usage is TRBV14 and J usage is TRBJ2-5; TRBD2 matches 9 bases. After removal of 3 bases from V and 4 bases from J, the junction contained 6 bases not matched to a gene. Germline V gene sequence: CDR1 SGHDN, CDR2 FVKESK. The CDR3 length is 15 residues. DNA of the CDR3: TGTGCCAGCAGCCAGGGAGCGGGAGGTCGAGAGACCCAGTACTTC. Translated, it gives CASSQGAGGRETQYF.

This chain's CDR3 is CASSIPGVYGYTF. CDR3 bases: TGTGCCAGCAGTATCCCAGGGGTCTATGGCTACACCTTC. V gene TRBV25-1 combines with J gene TRBJ1-2; a possible D gene is TRBD1 (6 bases). V was cut by 5 bases and J by 4 bases, with 11 bases left in between. CDR1 is MGHDK, CDR2 SYGVNS, per germline. The CDR3 totals 13 residues.